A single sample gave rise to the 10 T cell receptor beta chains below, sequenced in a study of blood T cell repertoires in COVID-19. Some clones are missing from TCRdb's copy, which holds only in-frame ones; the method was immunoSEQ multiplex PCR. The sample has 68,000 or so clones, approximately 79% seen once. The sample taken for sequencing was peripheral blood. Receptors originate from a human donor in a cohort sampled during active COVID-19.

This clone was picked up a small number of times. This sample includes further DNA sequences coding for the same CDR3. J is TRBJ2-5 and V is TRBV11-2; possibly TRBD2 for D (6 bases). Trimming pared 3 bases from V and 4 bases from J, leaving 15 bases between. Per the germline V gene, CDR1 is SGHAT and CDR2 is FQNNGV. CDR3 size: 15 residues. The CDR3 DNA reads TGTGCCAGCAGCTTCCAAGTGGGGGGAGGAGAGACCCAGTACTTC. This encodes CASSFQVGGGETQYF.

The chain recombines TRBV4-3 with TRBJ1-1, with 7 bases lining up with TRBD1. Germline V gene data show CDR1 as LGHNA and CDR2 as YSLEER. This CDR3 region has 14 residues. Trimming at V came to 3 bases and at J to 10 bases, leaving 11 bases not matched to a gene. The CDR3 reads CASSHGRGALRAFF. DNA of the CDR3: TGCGCCAGCAGCCACGGCAGGGGGGCCCTCCGAGCTTTCTTT.

The CDR3 DNA reads as TGTGCCAGCAGTGCCAGGGGGAGTAATACTGAAGCTTTCTTT. Its protein is CASSARGSNTEAFF. The rearrangement joins TRBV25-1 to TRBJ1-1; 7 nucleotides match TRBD1. The CDR3 extends over 14 amino acids. V was pared by 4 bases and J by 5 bases, with 7 bases of the junction left unmatched. Looked up from germline, CDR1 is MGHDK and CDR2 is SYGVNS.

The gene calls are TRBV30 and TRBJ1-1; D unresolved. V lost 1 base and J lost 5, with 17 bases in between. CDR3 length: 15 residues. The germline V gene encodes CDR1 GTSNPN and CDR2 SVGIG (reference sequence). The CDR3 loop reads CAWSAYGGVRTEAFF. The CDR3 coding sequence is TGTGCCTGGAGTGCCTACGGCGGGGTTAGGACTGAAGCTTTCTTT.

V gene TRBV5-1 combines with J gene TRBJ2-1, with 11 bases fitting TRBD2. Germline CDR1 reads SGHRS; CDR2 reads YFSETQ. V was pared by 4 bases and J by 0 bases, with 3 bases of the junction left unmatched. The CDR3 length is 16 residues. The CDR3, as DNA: TGCGCCAGCAGCGTGACTAGCGGGACCTCCTACAATGAGCAGTTCTTC. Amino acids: CASSVTSGTSYNEQFF. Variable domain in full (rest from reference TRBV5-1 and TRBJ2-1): KAGVTQTPRYLIKTRGQQVTLSCSPISGHRSVSWYQQTPGQGLQFLFEYFSETQRNKGNFPGRFSGRQFSNSRSEMNVSTLELGDSALYLCASSVTSGTSYNEQFFGPGTRLTVL.

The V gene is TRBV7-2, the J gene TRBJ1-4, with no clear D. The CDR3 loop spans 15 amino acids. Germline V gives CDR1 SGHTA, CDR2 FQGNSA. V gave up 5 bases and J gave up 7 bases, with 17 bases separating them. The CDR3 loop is CASSPRSSRGEKLFF. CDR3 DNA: TGTGCCAGCAGCCCTCGGTCATCCCGGGGTGAAAAACTGTTTTTT.

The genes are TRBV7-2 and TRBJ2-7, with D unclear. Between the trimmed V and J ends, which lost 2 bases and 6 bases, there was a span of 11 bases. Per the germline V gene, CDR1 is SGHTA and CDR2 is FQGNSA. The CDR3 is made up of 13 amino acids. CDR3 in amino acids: CASSLKASGEQYF. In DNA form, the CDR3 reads TGTGCCAGCAGCTTAAAGGCCTCGGGCGAGCAGTACTTC.

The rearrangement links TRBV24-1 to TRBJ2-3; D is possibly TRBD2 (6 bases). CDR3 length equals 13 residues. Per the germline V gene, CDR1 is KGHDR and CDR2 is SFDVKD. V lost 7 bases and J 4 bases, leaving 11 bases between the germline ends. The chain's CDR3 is CATREASADTQYF. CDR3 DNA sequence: TGTGCCACCAGAGAGGCTAGCGCAGATACGCAGTATTTT.

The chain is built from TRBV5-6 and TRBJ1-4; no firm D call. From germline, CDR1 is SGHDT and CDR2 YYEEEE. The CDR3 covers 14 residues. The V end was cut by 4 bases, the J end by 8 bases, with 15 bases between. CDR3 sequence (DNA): TGTGCCAGCAGCGGGTTCGCGGTCCGGGAAAAACTGTTTTTT. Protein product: CASSGFAVREKLFF.

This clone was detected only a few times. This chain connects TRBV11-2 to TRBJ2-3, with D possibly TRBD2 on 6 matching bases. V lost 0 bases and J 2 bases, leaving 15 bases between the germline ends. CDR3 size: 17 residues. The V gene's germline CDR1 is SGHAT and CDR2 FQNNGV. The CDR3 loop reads CASSLDGEDYNTDTQYF. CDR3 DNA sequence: TGTGCCAGCAGCTTAGATGGAGAGGACTACAACACAGATACGCAGTATTTT. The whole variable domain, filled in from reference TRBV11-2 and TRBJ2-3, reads EAGVAQSPRYKIIEKRQSVAFWCNPISGHATLYWYQQILGQGPKLLIQFQNNGVVDDSQLPKDRFSAERLKGVDSTLKIQPAKLEDSAVYLCASSLDGEDYNTDTQYFGPGTRLTVL.